This T cell receptor beta chain comes out of a study of blood T cell repertoires in COVID-19. TCRdb's table, derived via immunoSEQ multiplex PCR, lists solely in-frame clones and lacks some. The sample records 90,000 to 100,000 clones, about 85% being singletons. The length of the CDR3 is 14 residues. J gave up 6 bases and V 0 bases, and 4 bases lay outside the gene matches. Germline V gene lookup returns CDR1 ENHRY and CDR2 SYGVKD. Specimen: peripheral blood. The genes are TRBV10-3 and TRBJ2-5; 7 bases align to TRBD2. The sequence derives from a woman aged 80 or older with acute or convalescent COVID-19. The CDR3 protein is CAISESRLAKTQYF. The CDR3 coding sequence is TGTGCCATCAGTGAGTCGCGACTAGCAAAGACCCAGTACTTC.